Reported below is one TCR beta chain. The data were obtained in a study of identical twins. TCRdb re-called the 5' RACE reads through MiXCR, storing one row per CDR3 protein. The sample contains 430,000 or so distinct CDR3 sequences, approximately 24% of which appear only once. V was cut by 0 bases and J by 1 base, with 9 bases left in between. CDR1 and CDR2 from the germline V gene are KGHSH and LQKENI. The CDR3 is 16 residues long. This sample also appeared in a second study, on T cells expressing NK-cell markers.

Sequenced material: CD4+ T cells sorted from blood. This sequence was found in a woman under 30 in good health. The chain employs TRBV18 and TRBJ2-2, with D possibly matching TRBD1 (5 bases). CDR3 in amino acids: CASSPPSQGNTGELFF. As DNA, the CDR3 is TGTGCCAGCTCACCACCGAGTCAGGGGAACACCGGGGAGCTGTTTTTT.